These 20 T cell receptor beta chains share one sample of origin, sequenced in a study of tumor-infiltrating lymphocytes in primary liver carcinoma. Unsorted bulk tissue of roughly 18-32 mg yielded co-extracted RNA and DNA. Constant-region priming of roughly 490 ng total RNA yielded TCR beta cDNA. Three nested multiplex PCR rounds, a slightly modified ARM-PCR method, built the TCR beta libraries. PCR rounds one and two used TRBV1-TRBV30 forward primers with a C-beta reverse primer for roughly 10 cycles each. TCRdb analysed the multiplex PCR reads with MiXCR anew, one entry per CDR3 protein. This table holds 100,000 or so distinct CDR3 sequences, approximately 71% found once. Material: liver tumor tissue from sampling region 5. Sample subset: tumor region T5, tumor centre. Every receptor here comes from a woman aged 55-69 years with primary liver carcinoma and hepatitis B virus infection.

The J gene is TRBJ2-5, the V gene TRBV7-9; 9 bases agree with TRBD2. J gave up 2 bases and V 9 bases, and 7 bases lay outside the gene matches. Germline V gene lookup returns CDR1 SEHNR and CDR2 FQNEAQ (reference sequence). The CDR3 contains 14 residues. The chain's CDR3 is CASSLSGRQETQYF. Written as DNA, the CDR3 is TGTGCCAGTAGCCTAAGCGGGAGGCAAGAGACCCAGTACTTC.

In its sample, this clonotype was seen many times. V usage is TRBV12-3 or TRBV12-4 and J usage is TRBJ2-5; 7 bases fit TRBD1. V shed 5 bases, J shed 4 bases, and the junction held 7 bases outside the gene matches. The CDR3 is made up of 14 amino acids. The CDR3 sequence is CASSPQGRGETQYF. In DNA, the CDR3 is TGTGCCAGCAGTCCACAGGGGAGAGGAGAGACCCAGTACTTC.

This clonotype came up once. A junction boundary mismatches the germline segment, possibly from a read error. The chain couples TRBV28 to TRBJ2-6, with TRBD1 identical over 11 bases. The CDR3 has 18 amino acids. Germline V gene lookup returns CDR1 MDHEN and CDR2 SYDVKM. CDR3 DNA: TGTGCCACCAGTCGTCCGGGACAGGGGGTTTCTGGGGCCAACGTCCTGACTTTC. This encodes CATSRPGQGVSGANVLTF. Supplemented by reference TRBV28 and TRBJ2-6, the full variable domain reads DVKVTQSSRYLVKRTGEKVFLECVQDMDHENMFWYRQDPGLGLRLIYFSYDVKMKEKGDIPEGYSVSREKKERFSLILESASTNQTSMYLCATSRPGQGVSGANVLTFGAGSRLTVL.

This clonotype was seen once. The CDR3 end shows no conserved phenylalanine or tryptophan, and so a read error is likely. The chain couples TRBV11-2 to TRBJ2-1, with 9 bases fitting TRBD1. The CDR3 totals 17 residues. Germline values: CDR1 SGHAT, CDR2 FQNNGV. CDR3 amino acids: CASSLRPGQGFYSEQFL. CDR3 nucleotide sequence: TGTGCCAGCAGCTTACGACCGGGACAGGGATTCTACAGTGAGCAGTTCTTA.

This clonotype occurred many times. The CDR3 spells CASKGHITDTQYF. CDR3 DNA sequence: TGTGCCAGCAAGGGTCATATAACAGATACGCAGTATTTT. V usage is TRBV6-5 and J usage is TRBJ2-3; D unresolved. Trimming pared 7 bases from V and 3 bases from J, leaving 11 bases between. Germline V gene data show CDR1 as MNHEY and CDR2 as SVGAGI. CDR3 size: 13 residues.

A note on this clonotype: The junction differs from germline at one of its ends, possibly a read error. CDR3 sequence (DNA): TGTGCCAGCAGTTTAAGGAAAACCGGGACAGGGATGGAGGATACGCGGTATTTT. Protein: CASSLRKTGTGMEDTRYF. The rearrangement uses TRBV28 and TRBJ2-3, with 9 positions matching TRBD1. The CDR3 is 18 residues long. The germline V gene has CDR1 MDHEN and CDR2 SYDVKM. Based on the CDR3 plus reference TRBV28 and TRBJ2-3, the full variable domain is DVKVTQSSRYLVKRTGEKVFLECVQDMDHENMFWYRQDPGLGLRLIYFSYDVKMKEKGDIPEGYSVSREKKERFSLILESASTNQTSMYLCASSLRKTGTGMEDTRYFGPGTRLTVL.

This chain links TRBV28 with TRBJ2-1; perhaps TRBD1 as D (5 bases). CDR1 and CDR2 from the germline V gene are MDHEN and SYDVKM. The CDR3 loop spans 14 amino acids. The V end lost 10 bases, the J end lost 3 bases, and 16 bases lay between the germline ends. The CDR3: CATLQGRNYNEQFF. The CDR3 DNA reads TGTGCCACCCTGCAGGGCAGGAACTACAATGAGCAGTTCTTC.

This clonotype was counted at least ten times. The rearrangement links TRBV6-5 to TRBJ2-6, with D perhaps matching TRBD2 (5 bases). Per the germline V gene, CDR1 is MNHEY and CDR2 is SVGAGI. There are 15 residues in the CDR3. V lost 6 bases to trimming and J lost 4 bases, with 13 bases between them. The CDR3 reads CASSSGETGANVLTF. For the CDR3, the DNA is TGTGCCAGCAGCAGCGGAGAGACGGGGGCCAACGTCCTGACTTTC.

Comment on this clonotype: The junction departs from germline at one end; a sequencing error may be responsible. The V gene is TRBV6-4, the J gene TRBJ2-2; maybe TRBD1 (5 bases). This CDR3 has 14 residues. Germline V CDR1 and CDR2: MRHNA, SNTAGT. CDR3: CASSDRGDTWELFF. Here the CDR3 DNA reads TGTGCCAGCAGTGACAGGGGCGACACCTGGGAGCTGTTTTTT.

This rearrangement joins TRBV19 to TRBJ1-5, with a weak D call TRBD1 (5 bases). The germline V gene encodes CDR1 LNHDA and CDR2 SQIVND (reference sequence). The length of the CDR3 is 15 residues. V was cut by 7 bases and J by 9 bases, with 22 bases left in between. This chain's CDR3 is CASTRTGGYGRPQHF. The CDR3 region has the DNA TGTGCCAGTACCCGGACTGGGGGGTATGGAAGGCCCCAGCATTTT. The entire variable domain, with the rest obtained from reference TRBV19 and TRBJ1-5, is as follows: DGGITQSPKYLFRKEGQNVTLSCEQNLNHDAMYWYRQDPGQGLRLIYYSQIVNDFQKGDIAEGYSVSREKKESFPLTVTSAQKNPTAFYLCASTRTGGYGRPQHFGDGTRLSIL.

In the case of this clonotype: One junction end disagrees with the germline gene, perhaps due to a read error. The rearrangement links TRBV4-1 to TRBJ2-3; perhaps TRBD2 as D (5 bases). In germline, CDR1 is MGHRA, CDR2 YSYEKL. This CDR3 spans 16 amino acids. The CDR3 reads CASSLSGGPITDTQYF. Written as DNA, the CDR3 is TGCGCCAGCAGCCTCTCCGGAGGACCTATCACAGATACGCAGTACTTT.

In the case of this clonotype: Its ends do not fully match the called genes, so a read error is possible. In nucleotides, the CDR3 is TGTGCCAGGGACTCTTCGAGCTCCTACAATGGGCAGTTCTTC. Its translation: CARDSSSSYNGQFF. The V call is TRBV11-2, the J call TRBJ2-1, with D tentatively TRBD2 (5 bases). CDR3 length: 14 residues. Germline loops: CDR1 SGHAT, CDR2 FQNNGV.

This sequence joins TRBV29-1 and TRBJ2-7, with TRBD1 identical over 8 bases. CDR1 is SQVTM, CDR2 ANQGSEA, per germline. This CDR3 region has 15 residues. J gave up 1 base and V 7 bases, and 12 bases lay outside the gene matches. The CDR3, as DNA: TGCAGCGATGACGATACAGGGGGGCTGTCCTACGAGCAGTACTTC. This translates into CSDDDTGGLSYEQYF.

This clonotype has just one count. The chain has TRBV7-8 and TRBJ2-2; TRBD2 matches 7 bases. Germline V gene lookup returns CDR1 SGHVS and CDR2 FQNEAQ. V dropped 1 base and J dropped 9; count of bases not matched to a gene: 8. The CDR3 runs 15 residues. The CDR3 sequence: CASSLGGGIRRELFF. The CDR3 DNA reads TGTGCCAGCAGCTTAGGGGGGGGGATACGTCGGGAGCTGTTTTTT.

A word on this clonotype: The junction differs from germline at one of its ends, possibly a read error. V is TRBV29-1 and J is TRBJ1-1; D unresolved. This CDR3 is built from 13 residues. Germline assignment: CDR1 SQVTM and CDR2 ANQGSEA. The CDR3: CSVDQGLNIEAFF. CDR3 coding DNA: TGCAGCGTTGATCAAGGGTTGAACATTGAAGCTTTCTTT.

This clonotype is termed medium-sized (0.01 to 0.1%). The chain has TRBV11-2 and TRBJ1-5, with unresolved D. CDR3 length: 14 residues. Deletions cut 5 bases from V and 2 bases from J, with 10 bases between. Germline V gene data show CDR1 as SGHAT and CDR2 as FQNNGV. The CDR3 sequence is CASSRVGRNQPQHF. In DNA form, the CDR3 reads TGTGCCAGCAGCCGCGTCGGTCGCAATCAGCCCCAGCATTTT. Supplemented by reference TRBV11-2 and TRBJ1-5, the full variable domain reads EAGVAQSPRYKIIEKRQSVAFWCNPISGHATLYWYQQILGQGPKLLIQFQNNGVVDDSQLPKDRFSAERLKGVDSTLKIQPAKLEDSAVYLCASSRVGRNQPQHFGDGTRLSIL.

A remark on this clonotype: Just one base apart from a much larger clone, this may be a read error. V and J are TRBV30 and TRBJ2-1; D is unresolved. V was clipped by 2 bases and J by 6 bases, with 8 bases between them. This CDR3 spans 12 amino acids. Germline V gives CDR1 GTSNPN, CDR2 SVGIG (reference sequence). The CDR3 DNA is TGTGCCTGGAGTCCGGGCAGCAATGAGCAGTTCTTC. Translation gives CAWSPGSNEQFF.

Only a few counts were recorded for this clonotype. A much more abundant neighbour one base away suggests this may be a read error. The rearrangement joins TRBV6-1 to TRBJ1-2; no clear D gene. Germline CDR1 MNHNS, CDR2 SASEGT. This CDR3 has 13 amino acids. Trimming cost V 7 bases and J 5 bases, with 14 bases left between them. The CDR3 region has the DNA TGTGCCAGCAATGAGAGCTGGGGATATGGCTACACCTTC. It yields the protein CASNESWGYGYTF.

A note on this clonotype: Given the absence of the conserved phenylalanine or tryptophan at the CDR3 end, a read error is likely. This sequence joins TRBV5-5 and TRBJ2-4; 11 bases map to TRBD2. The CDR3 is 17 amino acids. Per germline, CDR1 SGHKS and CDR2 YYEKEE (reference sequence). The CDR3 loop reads CVSSLAGTSGLEDIQYS. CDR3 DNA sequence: TGTGTCAGCAGCTTAGCCGGGACTAGCGGCCTTGAGGACATTCAGTACTCC.

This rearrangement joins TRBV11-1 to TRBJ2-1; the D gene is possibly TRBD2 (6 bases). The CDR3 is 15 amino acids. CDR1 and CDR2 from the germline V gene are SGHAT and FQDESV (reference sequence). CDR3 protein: CVNSAGLRSYNEQFF. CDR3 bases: TGTGTCAACAGCGCGGGGCTTAGATCCTACAATGAGCAGTTCTTC.